A single sample gave rise to the 14 T cell receptor beta chains below, sequenced in a study of cytomegalovirus exposure and HLA in healthy donors. The PCR ran on 60 Vbeta and 13 Jbeta primers. The data were produced by immunoSEQ multiplex PCR, yet TCRdb's version contains in-frame clones alone and is incomplete. The sample shows around 100,000 clones, and 6.8% sits with its ten largest clones. The sequencing sample was made of PBMCs. The receptor set was obtained from a man aged 35-49 years in good health and CMV-seropositive.

The chain uses TRBV15 and TRBJ1-4; the D is unclear. Trimming shortened V by 6 bases and J by 8 bases, and 13 bases separated the two germline ends. This CDR3 is built from 13 residues. Germline V gene lookup returns CDR1 LNHNV and CDR2 YYDKDF (reference sequence). The CDR3: CATRGGGGEKLFF. DNA of the CDR3: TGTGCCACCAGGGGAGGCGGTGGGGAAAAACTGTTTTTT.

This chain joins TRBV10-3 and TRBJ2-5; 14 bases align to TRBD2. With the DNA end fitting TRBJ2-7 better, the J assignment may be wrong. The CDR3 has 16 residues. Germline CDR1 reads ENHRY; CDR2 reads SYGVKD. CDR3 sequence: CAIRKPGTSGSYEQYF. CDR3 nucleotide sequence: TGTGCCATCAGGAAACCCGGGACTAGCGGGAGTTACGAGCAGTACTTC.

The J gene is TRBJ1-4, the V gene TRBV5-4; D call uncertain. CDR3 size: 14 residues. Germline V gives CDR1 SGHNT, CDR2 YYREEE (reference sequence). V was cut by 4 bases and J by 4 bases, with 11 bases left in between. In nucleotides, the CDR3 is TGTGCCAGCAGCGCCCGGACTGGTAATGAAAAACTGTTTTTT. It encodes CASSARTGNEKLFF.

The gene calls are TRBV27 and TRBJ2-7; D is unclear. Trimming pared 8 bases from V and 2 bases from J, leaving 4 bases between. CDR1 is MNHEY and CDR2 is SMNVEV in the germline V gene (reference sequence). This CDR3 region has 10 residues. CDR3 coding DNA: TGTGCCAGCGGAGCCTACGAGCAGTACTTC. This codes for CASGAYEQYF.

V usage is TRBV28 and J usage is TRBJ2-3; 9 bases are a match to TRBD1. V was pared by 2 bases and J by 2 bases, with 11 bases of the junction left unmatched. CDR1 and CDR2 (germline): MDHEN, SYDVKM. This CDR3 region has 18 residues. The CDR3 DNA reads as TGTGCCAGCAGTTTAGTGGACAGGGGTACGAACCCCACAGATACGCAGTATTTT. It encodes CASSLVDRGTNPTDTQYF. The full variable domain, with the rest looked up from reference TRBV28 and TRBJ2-3, is DVKVTQSSRYLVKRTGEKVFLECVQDMDHENMFWYRQDPGLGLRLIYFSYDVKMKEKGDIPEGYSVSREKKERFSLILESASTNQTSMYLCASSLVDRGTNPTDTQYFGPGTRLTVL.

The V gene is TRBV7-3, the J gene TRBJ2-7; the match to TRBD2 covers 7 bases. The V and J ends lost 1 base and 4 bases, in that order; junction bases with no gene match: 7. Per the germline V gene, CDR1 is SGHTA and CDR2 is FQGTGA. CDR3 length: 15 amino acids. The CDR3 loop is CASSLRASGRYEQYF. Written as DNA, the CDR3 is TGTGCCAGCAGCTTAAGGGCTAGCGGCCGTTACGAGCAGTACTTC.

The genes are TRBV27 and TRBJ1-5; 7 bases are a match to TRBD1. Looked up from germline, CDR1 is MNHEY and CDR2 is SMNVEV (reference sequence). The ends lost 6 bases at V and 3 bases at J; junction bases unmatched: 2. The CDR3 is 13 residues long. The CDR3, as DNA: TGTGCCAGCAGGGACAGGTCCAATCAGCCCCAGCATTTT. Translation gives CASRDRSNQPQHF.

This chain connects TRBV28 to TRBJ2-1; the match to TRBD2 covers 8 bases. CDR1 MDHEN and CDR2 SYDVKM come from the germline V gene. The CDR3 has 14 amino acids. The V segment lost 5 bases and the J segment 8 bases; nucleotides outside the gene matches: 8. CDR3 residues: CASSGAGAGDEQFF. The CDR3 bases are TGTGCCAGCAGTGGAGCGGGAGCAGGCGATGAGCAGTTCTTC.

The gene calls are TRBV19 and TRBJ2-3; possibly TRBD2 for D (6 bases). The CDR3 consists of 16 residues. From germline, CDR1 is LNHDA and CDR2 SQIVND (reference sequence). V lost 3 bases and J 5 bases, leaving 18 bases between the germline ends. The CDR3 region is CASSMKLGPAGDTQYF. CDR3 coding DNA: TGTGCCAGTAGTATGAAACTGGGGCCAGCGGGAGATACGCAGTATTTT.

The V and J genes are TRBV5-1 and TRBJ1-5, with unresolved D. CDR1 SGHRS and CDR2 YFSETQ come from the germline V gene. V lost 2 bases, J lost 2 bases, and 17 bases lay in between. The CDR3 loop spans 17 amino acids. The CDR3 loop reads CASSFGTWLVGNQPQHF. CDR3 in DNA: TGCGCCAGCAGCTTTGGTACTTGGTTGGTTGGCAATCAGCCCCAGCATTTT.

This chain uses TRBV29-1 with TRBJ2-1; 7 nucleotides agree with TRBD1. The ends lost 7 bases at V and 8 bases at J; junction bases unmatched: 8. This CDR3 has 12 residues. Germline CDR1 and CDR2: SQVTM and ANQGSEA. CDR3 sequence reads: CSARGQVDEQFF. Written as DNA, the CDR3 is TGCAGCGCTAGAGGACAGGTCGATGAGCAGTTCTTC.

This chain joins TRBV4-3 and TRBJ2-7; D is ambiguous. This CDR3 has 14 amino acids. Trimming pared 1 base from V and 0 bases from J, leaving 7 bases between. CDR1 and CDR2 (germline): LGHNA, YSLEER. DNA of the CDR3: TGCGCCAGCAGCCAAGGGTACAGCTCCTACGAGCAGTACTTC. This gives the protein CASSQGYSSYEQYF.

This chain joins TRBV9 and TRBJ1-1, with TRBD1 matching 10 bases. CDR1 is SGDLS and CDR2 is YYNGEE in the germline V gene. The CDR3 contains 21 residues. Trimming removed 2 bases from V and 0 bases from J; junction bases left unmatched: 19. CDR3 in amino acids: CASSVAQTNDRGLTMNTEAFF. In nucleotides, the CDR3 is TGTGCCAGCAGCGTCGCTCAAACGAATGACAGGGGGCTAACAATGAACACTGAAGCTTTCTTT.

This chain uses TRBV19 with TRBJ1-5; 10 bases match TRBD1. Trimming cost V 6 bases and J 1 base; bases outside gene matches: 18. The CDR3 consists of 20 residues. The V gene's germline CDR1 is LNHDA and CDR2 SQIVND (reference sequence). CDR3 coding DNA: TGTGCCAGTAGCGCATTGATTTCCGGGACAGGGGTGAGGAGCAATCAGCCCCAGCATTTT. Protein sequence: CASSALISGTGVRSNQPQHF.